The 24 T cell receptor beta chains below all came from one sample that was sequenced in a study of blood T cell repertoires in COVID-19. Here immunoSEQ multiplex PCR was the method, and the copy in TCRdb shows in-frame clones only, minus some. There are about 440,000 clones in the sample; approximately 88% occur only once, and roughly 12% lies in the top ten. The sequenced sample was peripheral blood. These receptors were obtained from a woman in her 50s with COVID-19, enrolled during active disease.

This chain joins TRBV27 and TRBJ1-1, with D hard to call. The CDR3 totals 16 residues. The germline V gene has CDR1 MNHEY and CDR2 SMNVEV (reference sequence). V lost 1 base and J lost 1, with 13 bases in between. CDR3 in DNA: TGTGCCAGCAGTTTATTTGGTCCGGAGGGGAACACTGAAGCTTTCTTT. It specifies CASSLFGPEGNTEAFF.

This clone was observed a single time. This chain uses TRBV6-2 or TRBV6-3 with TRBJ2-1; 14 nucleotides match TRBD2. Germline CDR1 reads MNHEY; CDR2 reads SVGEGT. The CDR3 contains 19 residues. V dropped 5 bases and J dropped 0; count of bases not matched to a gene: 9. The CDR3 here is CASSTIGLAGGSSYNEQFF. The CDR3 nucleotides are TGTGCCAGCAGTACTATCGGACTAGCGGGGGGAAGCTCCTACAATGAGCAGTTCTTC.

The gene calls are TRBV9 and TRBJ2-1; 12 bases are a match to TRBD2. This CDR3 comprises 14 residues. V dropped 3 bases and J dropped 7; count of bases not matched to a gene: 2. In germline, CDR1 is SGDLS, CDR2 YYNGEE. The CDR3: CASSASGGANEQFF. DNA for the CDR3: TGTGCCAGCAGCGCTAGCGGGGGGGCAAATGAGCAGTTCTTC.

The chain links TRBV2 to TRBJ1-4; 7 bases align to TRBD1. From germline, CDR1 is SNHLY and CDR2 FYNNEI. The CDR3 is made up of 15 amino acids. V lost 7 bases, J lost 6 bases, and 11 bases stayed unmatched. For the CDR3, the DNA is TGTGCCAGCACCGCAGGGGGACAGTTTGATGAAAAACTGTTTTTT. Translation gives CASTAGGQFDEKLFF.

The chain couples TRBV11-2 to TRBJ1-5; no clear D. The CDR3 runs 13 residues. V was shortened by 3 bases and J by 7 bases, with 10 bases between the two germline ends. Germline values: CDR1 SGHAT, CDR2 FQNNGV. The CDR3 region has the DNA TGTGCCAGCAGCTTTAGCTCTGGGCAGCCCCAGCATTTT. Translated, it gives CASSFSSGQPQHF.

This clone turned up a few times. V and J are TRBV7-9 and TRBJ1-3; tentative D call: TRBD1 (5 bases). The V end was cut by 2 bases, the J end by 0 bases, with 20 bases between. The CDR3 is 19 amino acids. Germline V gives CDR1 SEHNR, CDR2 FQNEAQ (reference sequence). DNA for the CDR3: TGTGCCAGCAGCTTACCCCGGATAGGGGCGATGATCTCTGGAAACACCATATATTTT. This gives the protein CASSLPRIGAMISGNTIYF.

V usage is TRBV7-9 and J usage is TRBJ1-2; 10 nucleotides line up with TRBD1. The CDR3 runs to 14 residues. V gave up 1 base and J gave up 8 bases; unmatched junction bases: 4. Germline loops: CDR1 SEHNR, CDR2 FQNEAQ (reference sequence). CDR3 sequence reads: CASSLGTGGDGYTF. CDR3 nucleotide sequence: TGTGCCAGCAGCTTAGGGACAGGGGGGGACGGCTACACCTTC.

In this sample, this clone turned up a few times. The chain combines TRBV6-1 with TRBJ2-3; D is unresolved. This CDR3 has 13 amino acids. Trimming cost V 9 bases and J 4 bases, with 14 bases left between them. Germline V gene lookup returns CDR1 MNHNS and CDR2 SASEGT. The CDR3 DNA follows: TGTGCCAGTCGTGAAGGGCCCCCAGATACGCAGTATTTT. This sequence encodes CASREGPPDTQYF.

This sequence joins TRBV6-5 and TRBJ1-1; 8 nucleotides match TRBD1. The V segment lost 6 bases and the J segment 11 bases; nucleotides outside the gene matches: 11. The CDR3 extends over 13 amino acids. The V gene's germline CDR1 is MNHEY and CDR2 SVGAGI. The CDR3 is CASSSGTGFRAFF. The CDR3 nucleotides are TGTGCCAGCAGCTCCGGGACAGGATTCAGGGCTTTCTTT.

The chain combines TRBV10-3 with TRBJ2-6, with TRBD1 identical over 8 bases. CDR1 is ENHRY, CDR2 SYGVKD, per germline. V shed 6 bases, J shed 3 bases, and the junction held 7 bases outside the gene matches. The CDR3 totals 16 residues. The CDR3 here is CAISGQGNIGANVLTF. CDR3 in DNA: TGTGCCATCAGCGGACAGGGAAATATTGGGGCCAACGTCCTGACTTTC.

J is TRBJ2-2 and V is TRBV12-5, with TRBD1 as a possible D gene (6 bases). The V gene's germline CDR1 is LGHNT and CDR2 FRNRAP. This CDR3 contains 16 residues. V lost 2 bases, J lost 3 bases, and 13 bases lay in between. CDR3 protein: CASGLPTGTDTGELFF. CDR3 DNA: TGTGCTAGTGGTTTGCCTACAGGGACGGACACCGGGGAGCTGTTTTTT. Drawing the rest from reference TRBV12-5 and TRBJ2-2, the complete variable domain is DARVTQTPRHKVTEMGQEVTMRCQPILGHNTVFWYRQTMMQGLELLAYFRNRAPLDDSGMPKDRFSAEMPDATLATLKIQPSEPRDSAVYFCASGLPTGTDTGELFFGEGSRLTVL.

The chain couples TRBV5-1 to TRBJ2-2; maybe TRBD2 (7 bases). The CDR3 extends over 18 amino acids. Trimming took 0 bases from V and 5 from J, leaving 20 bases between them. The germline CDR1 and CDR2 sequences are SGHRS and YFSETQ. The CDR3 region is CASSLAGGPAVGTGELFF. In DNA, the CDR3 is TGCGCCAGCAGCTTGGCCGGGGGGCCCGCCGTGGGGACCGGGGAGCTGTTTTTT.

The chain combines TRBV5-6 with TRBJ2-7; unclear D gene. This CDR3 region has 14 residues. The germline gives CDR1 SGHDT, CDR2 YYEEEE. Between the trimmed V and J ends, which lost 1 base and 2 bases, there was a span of 10 bases. The DNA for the CDR3 is TGTGCCAGCAGCTTGATCCCAGGTCCCTACGAGCAGTACTTC. Amino acid sequence: CASSLIPGPYEQYF. The complete variable domain, with remaining parts taken from reference TRBV5-6 and TRBJ2-7, reads DAGVTQSPTHLIKTRGQQVTLRCSPKSGHDTVSWYQQALGQGPQFIFQYYEEEERQRGNFPDRFSGHQFPNYSSELNVNALLLGDSALYLCASSLIPGPYEQYFGPGTRLTVT.

The chain has TRBV6-6 and TRBJ1-1, with unresolved D. Germline V gene data show CDR1 as MNHNY and CDR2 as SVGAGI (reference sequence). The CDR3 extends over 12 amino acids. The ends were cut back, 0 bases at V and 7 bases at J, with 6 bases in the middle. CDR3: CASSYSQNEAFF. The CDR3 DNA follows: TGTGCCAGCAGTTACTCCCAAAATGAAGCTTTCTTT.

This clone was picked up one time. The chain is built from TRBV13 and TRBJ2-7, with TRBD1 matching 9 bases. Germline V gives CDR1 PRHDT, CDR2 FYEKMQ (reference sequence). The trim removed 7 bases at V and 2 bases at J, leaving 3 bases unmatched. The CDR3 sequence is 13 residues long. This CDR3 is CASKQGATYEQYF. The CDR3 DNA sequence: TGTGCCAGCAAACAGGGGGCAACCTACGAGCAGTACTTC.

J is TRBJ2-7 and V is TRBV7-8, with D perhaps TRBD2 (5 bases). The CDR3 spans 13 residues. Germline loops: CDR1 SGHVS, CDR2 FQNEAQ. Trimming took off 6 bases at V and 2 bases at J, with 11 bases between the two ends. The CDR3 sequence is CASSTDGTYEQYF. The CDR3 DNA sequence: TGTGCCAGCAGTACAGACGGGACCTACGAGCAGTACTTC. Using reference TRBV7-8 and TRBJ2-7 for the parts outside the CDR3, the full variable domain is GAGVSQSPRYKVAKRGQDVALRCDPISGHVSLFWYQQALGQGPEFLTYFQNEAQLDKSGLPSDRFFAERPEGSVSTLKIQRTQQEDSAVYLCASSTDGTYEQYFGPGTRLTVT.

The V call is TRBV29-1, the J call TRBJ2-7, with 7 bases that match TRBD1. From germline, CDR1 is SQVTM and CDR2 ANQGSEA. V shed 6 bases and J 3 bases; nucleotides not matched to a gene: 8. This CDR3 has 13 amino acids. CDR3 amino acids: CSVSDRVLYEQYF. The CDR3 nucleotides are TGCAGCGTCAGTGACAGGGTACTCTACGAGCAGTACTTC.

This clone showed up just once. CDR3 protein: CASSYSPSGGIYGYTF. Written as DNA, the CDR3 is TGTGCCAGCAGTTACTCGCCCTCAGGAGGGATCTATGGCTACACCTTC. The rearrangement uses TRBV6-5 and TRBJ1-2; no firm D call. Germline lookup yields CDR1 MNHEY and CDR2 SVGAGI. V was clipped by 0 bases and J by 4 bases, with 15 bases between them. The CDR3 covers 16 residues.

The chain links TRBV24-1 to TRBJ2-1, with a weak D call TRBD1 (7 bases). The germline V and J ends were trimmed by 0 bases and 7 bases, with 12 bases remaining between them. The CDR3 is 15 amino acids. Germline assignment: CDR1 KGHDR and CDR2 SFDVKD. The CDR3 is CATSDLPGGSNEQFF. As DNA, the CDR3 is TGTGCCACCAGTGATTTGCCAGGGGGGTCTAATGAGCAGTTCTTC.

The rearrangement uses TRBV5-1 and TRBJ1-2; tentative D call: TRBD1 (5 bases). The V end was cut by 4 bases, the J end by 8 bases, with 12 bases between. The CDR3 contains 12 residues. Germline values: CDR1 SGHRS, CDR2 YFSETQ. CDR3 DNA: TGCGCCAGCAGCCCCCCAGGGTCCGGCTACACCTTC. As protein: CASSPPGSGYTF.

The V gene is TRBV6-2 or TRBV6-3, the J gene TRBJ1-1; TRBD1 matches at 7 bases. Germline values: CDR1 MNHEY, CDR2 SVGEGT. The CDR3 has 13 residues. V dropped 6 bases and J dropped 4; count of bases not matched to a gene: 5. This CDR3 is CASSDRESTEAFF. The CDR3 DNA reads as TGTGCCAGCAGCGACAGGGAATCCACTGAAGCTTTCTTT.

The gene calls are TRBV19 and TRBJ1-2; TRBD1 aligns across 7 bases. This CDR3 has 16 residues. Germline CDR1 and CDR2: LNHDA and SQIVND (reference sequence). Unmatched junction bases numbered 5, after V lost 1 base and J lost 0 bases. The CDR3 DNA is TGTGCCAGTAGTATAGGGGGGACAGCTCCTAACTATGGCTACACCTTC. It translates to CASSIGGTAPNYGYTF.

The rearrangement joins TRBV6-1 to TRBJ2-6; no clear D gene. The ends were cut back, 3 bases at V and 4 bases at J, with 7 bases in the middle. The CDR3 covers 14 residues. Germline CDR1 MNHNS, CDR2 SASEGT. CDR3 DNA sequence: TGTGCCAGCAGTGAGCTACCGGGGGCCAACGTCCTGACTTTC. It codes for CASSELPGANVLTF.

J is TRBJ2-1 and V is TRBV5-8; D perhaps matches TRBD2 (6 bases). This CDR3 contains 15 residues. Germline CDR1 SGHTS, CDR2 YDEGEE. V was cut by 1 base and J by 7 bases, with 15 bases left in between. The CDR3 nucleotides read TGTGCCAGCAGCTTGCTCCTGGCGGGGTGGAATGAGCAGTTCTTC. Its translation is CASSLLLAGWNEQFF.